These T cell receptor beta chains were read from a single sample in a study of T cells after yellow fever vaccination. TCRdb re-called the 5' RACE reads through MiXCR, storing one row per CDR3 protein. The table includes some 500,000 distinct CDR3 sequences, approximately 13% detected once. Sequences were derived from PBMCs, sampled on the day of the yellow fever booster vaccination. The receptors stem from a man in his thirties or forties who received the YFV17D yellow fever vaccine. Both conserved end residues are part of each CDR3. Fields, in order: V gene, J gene, D gene, clone size, CDR3 DNA, CDR3 protein. A D gene is named only where the DNA matches it firmly. For some rows the clone size is stated as once, few or many, or as a class when expanded; others skip it.

V: TRBV7-2
J: TRBJ2-7
D: -
size: many
DNA: TGTGCCAGCAGCTTAAACTCCCTAAGCTCCTACGAGCAGTACTTC
CDR3: CASSLNSLSSYEQYF

V: TRBV6-2/TRBV6-3
J: TRBJ2-7
D: TRBD2
size: few
DNA: TGTGCCAGCGCCGGACTAGCGGGAGGGACCGAGCAGTACTTC
CDR3: CASAGLAGGTEQYF

V: TRBV18
J: TRBJ2-4
D: -
size: -
DNA: TGTGCCAGCTCACTGGGAACGGGACTCCCCGGGTACATTCAGTACTTC
CDR3: CASSLGTGLPGYIQYF

V: TRBV6-2/TRBV6-3
J: TRBJ1-2
D: -
size: many
DNA: TGTGCCAGCAGGCCCCGAGATCGGGATGGCTACACCTTC
CDR3: CASRPRDRDGYTF

V: TRBV10-2
J: TRBJ2-7
D: TRBD1
size: once
DNA: TGCGCCAGCAGCGATCCCTTGACAGGGCGGATGGTAGAGCAGTACTTC
CDR3: CASSDPLTGRMVEQYF

V: TRBV5-4
J: TRBJ2-7
D: -
size: few
DNA: TGTGCCAGCAGCCCGTCGGCATCGAAAGTTTACGAGCAGTACTTC
CDR3: CASSPSASKVYEQYF

V: TRBV6-2/TRBV6-3
J: TRBJ2-1
D: -
size: few
DNA: TGTGCCAGCAGTTACTTCGAGTTGGTGCAGTTCTTC
CDR3: CASSYFELVQFF

V: TRBV6-1
J: TRBJ2-3
D: -
size: -
DNA: TGTGCCAGCAGTATCCGGTCGTGGGATACGCAGTATTTT
CDR3: CASSIRSWDTQYF

V: TRBV14
J: TRBJ2-5
D: -
size: -
DNA: TGTGCCAGCAGCCAATTGTGGCAGTACCAAGAGACCCAGTACTTC
CDR3: CASSQLWQYQETQYF

V: TRBV5-1
J: TRBJ2-1
D: TRBD2
size: few
DNA: TGCGCCAGCAGCTATGGACTAGCGGGGATATCCTCCTACAATGAGCAGTTCTTC
CDR3: CASSYGLAGISSYNEQFF

V: TRBV7-2
J: TRBJ2-7
D: -
size: few
DNA: TGTGCCAGCAGCTTGAACAGTGGATTCGGGGCGCAGTACTTC
CDR3: CASSLNSGFGAQYF

V: TRBV5-1
J: TRBJ2-7
D: -
size: few
DNA: TGCGCCAGCAGCTTGGCCCCCGGGGACCCCTACGAGCAGTACTTC
CDR3: CASSLAPGDPYEQYF

V: TRBV3-1
J: TRBJ2-7
D: -
size: many
DNA: TGTGCCAGCAGCCAATTTTACGAGCAGTACTTC
CDR3: CASSQFYEQYF

V: TRBV24-1
J: TRBJ2-7
D: -
size: -
DNA: TGTGCCACCAAGTCAGGGGTCTACGAGCAGTACTTC
CDR3: CATKSGVYEQYF

V: TRBV25-1
J: TRBJ1-1
D: -
size: -
DNA: TGTGCCAGCAGTGAATTGGGGGGGGTGGAAGCTTTCTTT
CDR3: CASSELGGVEAFF

V: TRBV27
J: TRBJ1-2
D: -
size: -
DNA: TGTGCCAGCAGACGCCTGGGGGGGGCGGGAGGCTACACCTTC
CDR3: CASRRLGGAGGYTF

V: TRBV7-9
J: TRBJ2-1
D: -
size: few
DNA: TGTGCCAGCAGTCGTGATTCCTCGTCCTCCTACAATGAGCAGTTCTTC
CDR3: CASSRDSSSSYNEQFF

V: TRBV28
J: TRBJ1-4
D: TRBD1
size: few
DNA: TGTGCCAGCAGCCCAAGGGGACAGGAAAAACTGTTTTTT
CDR3: CASSPRGQEKLFF

V: TRBV30
J: TRBJ2-1
D: -
size: -
DNA: TGTGCCTGGATGTGGGATACACTCAATGAGCAGTTCTTC
CDR3: CAWMWDTLNEQFF

V: TRBV6-2/TRBV6-3
J: TRBJ1-1
D: -
size: few
DNA: TGTGCCAGCAGTTACCCAGGATCAGGTTTCAACACTGAAGCTTTCTTT
CDR3: CASSYPGSGFNTEAFF

V: TRBV5-1
J: TRBJ2-5
D: -
size: -
DNA: TGCGCCAGCAGCTTGATTCGTACTAGCAGAGAAGAGACCCAGTACTTC
CDR3: CASSLIRTSREETQYF

V: TRBV7-9
J: TRBJ2-4
D: -
size: -
DNA: TGTGCCAGCACCTTAGGCCAAAACATTCAGTACTTC
CDR3: CASTLGQNIQYF

V: TRBV6-5
J: TRBJ2-7
D: -
size: few
DNA: TGTGCCAGCAGTTACGCCCAAGGCCCCTACGAGCAGTACTTC
CDR3: CASSYAQGPYEQYF

V: TRBV20-1
J: TRBJ2-7
D: -
size: few
DNA: TGCTCGGGAGAGGGTCGCGGGCTCTCCTACGAGCAGTACTTC
CDR3: CSGEGRGLSYEQYF

V: TRBV3-1
J: TRBJ1-2
D: -
size: -
DNA: TGTGCCAGCAGCCCCGTCCGGGACACTAACTATGGCTACACCTTC
CDR3: CASSPVRDTNYGYTF

V: TRBV12-3/TRBV12-4
J: TRBJ1-6
D: -
size: -
DNA: TGTGCCAGCCATCAAGAGAGCTTCTCCTATAATTCACCCCTCCACTTT
CDR3: CASHQESFSYNSPLHF

V: TRBV25-1
J: TRBJ1-4
D: -
size: few
DNA: TGTGCCAGCAGTGAATCCGGCCGCCTAGGACTGTTTTTT
CDR3: CASSESGRLGLFF

V: TRBV20-1
J: TRBJ1-4
D: -
size: few
DNA: TGCAGTGCTAGAAGCGGGGGTGATGAAAAACTGTTTTTT
CDR3: CSARSGGDEKLFF

V: TRBV5-4
J: TRBJ2-1
D: -
size: few
DNA: TGTGCCAGCAGCCAGGGCCCCACTCAGTTCTTC
CDR3: CASSQGPTQFF

V: TRBV30
J: TRBJ2-7
D: TRBD2
size: -
DNA: TGTGCCTGGAGGGAAACTAGCGGGAGGGCTTACGAGCAGTACTTC
CDR3: CAWRETSGRAYEQYF

V: TRBV6-1
J: TRBJ2-7
D: TRBD1
size: few
DNA: TGTGCCAGCAGTGACGCTGGACAGGGGGCCCTCTACGAGCAGTACTTC
CDR3: CASSDAGQGALYEQYF

V: TRBV9
J: TRBJ2-7
D: TRBD2
size: -
DNA: TGTGCCAGCAGCCCTCCTGAACTAGCGGGAGCTCGTTACGAGCAGTACTTC
CDR3: CASSPPELAGARYEQYF

V: TRBV6-5
J: TRBJ2-7
D: -
size: few
DNA: TGTGCCAGCAGTTACTCAGGCGGGTCCTACCGTTACGAGCAGTACTTC
CDR3: CASSYSGGSYRYEQYF